The T cell receptor (beta chain) under discussion was sequenced for a study of patients and donors after allogeneic stem cell transplantation (dated by TCRdb to 2018 to 2021). This clonotype has only a few counts. Its antigen specificity is not known. There are no base qualities to consult, and no much larger clone falls within one base. V drops 0 bases and J drops 4 bases, leaving 8 bases in between. Reading the germline V gene gives CDR1 SGDLS and CDR2 YYNGEE. From cysteine to phenylalanine, the CDR3 is 14 amino acids long. Only the CDR3 portion is preserved as DNA: 42 bases, with reading frame beginning at the first base. The method behind the library was RT-PCR. TCRdb records NextSeq 550 as the sequencer. Using fastp trimming at Q25 and MiXCR clonotype assembly, TCRdb reanalyzed the public sequencing data and kept in-frame beta chains. Entries that share a CDR3 protein sequence are merged under the most common genes and DNA. This sample has about 200,000 distinct CDR3 sequences in its table, and about 37% of those were observed once. Together, the top ten hold approximately 10% of the sample.

The sample taken for sequencing was blood, either unsorted or a sorted T cell fraction (not recorded which). This TCR was sampled from a human donor who was either an allogeneic HSCT recipient or a stem cell or donor lymphocyte infusion donor (not recorded which). It is not recorded whose cells these are; they may come from a transplant donor. Here the chain combines TRBV9 and TRBJ2-1; confidence is insufficient to name the D gene. The CDR3 has the sequence CASSVGSQYNEQFF. In nucleotides, the sequence is TGTGCCAGCAGCGTAGGTAGTCAGTACAATGAGCAGTTCTTC.